Listed below are T cell receptor beta chains from one sample, sequenced in a study of blood T cell repertoires in COVID-19. The method was immunoSEQ multiplex PCR; TCRdb's version includes in-frame clones alone and lacks a portion of them. The sample carries about 300,000 clones, around 85% recorded once. Sequencing used peripheral blood. The source of these receptors is a human donor with COVID-19, enrolled during active disease. The donor label of this sample is uncertain. Each CDR3 is given with its conserved first and last residue. The order of the fields is V gene, J gene, D gene, CDR3 length, clone size, CDR3 protein, CDR3 DNA. The D gene is left open where the match is weak. Rows give clone size only sometimes, using once, few, many, or a class for an expanded clone.

TRBV7-2,TRBJ2-1,TRBD2,17,NA,CASSLEGFLTGRDEQFF,TGTGCCAGCAGCCTAGAAGGGTTTCTAACCGGGAGGGATGAGCAGTTCTTC
TRBV5-6,TRBJ1-5,NA,15,NA,CASSFGLNGNQPQHF,TGTGCCAGCAGCTTCGGACTCAATGGGAATCAGCCCCAGCATTTT
TRBV7-9,TRBJ1-6,NA,14,few,CASSLEGRGSPLHF,TGTGCCAGCAGCTTAGAGGGCCGGGGTTCACCCCTCCACTTT
TRBV5-1,TRBJ2-3,TRBD2,16,NA,CASSLGGLAGMDTQYF,TGCGCCAGCAGCTTGGGGGGACTAGCGGGAATGGATACGCAGTATTTT
TRBV7-2,TRBJ2-1,NA,16,NA,CASSLAAGTQYNEQFF,TGTGCCAGCAGCTTAGCGGCCGGGACTCAATACAATGAGCAGTTCTTC
TRBV2,TRBJ2-3,NA,13,NA,CASSEDNGDTQYF,TGTGCCAGCAGTGAAGATAACGGAGACACGCAGTATTTT
TRBV6-5,TRBJ2-2,NA,16,NA,CASSYSHRPNTGELFF,TGTGCCAGCAGTTACTCCCACAGACCGAACACCGGGGAGCTGTTTTTT
TRBV5-5,TRBJ1-2,TRBD1,16,NA,CASSLNVGTGGRGYTF,TGTGCCAGCAGCTTGAACGTTGGGACAGGTGGTAGGGGCTACACCTTC
TRBV5-4,TRBJ2-3,NA,14,NA,CASSFYGVTDTQYF,TGTGCCAGCAGCTTTTACGGGGTCACAGATACGCAGTATTTT
TRBV27,TRBJ2-1,NA,17,NA,CASSLTAGTLSYNEQFF,TGTGCCAGCAGTCTAACCGCCGGGACACTTTCCTACAATGAGCAGTTCTTC
TRBV28,TRBJ2-5,NA,14,NA,CASSALAIQETQYF,TGTGCCAGCAGCGCTTTAGCGATTCAAGAGACCCAGTACTTC
TRBV5-6,TRBJ1-1,NA,14,once,CASSATAMNTEAFF,TGTGCCAGCAGCGCAACAGCCATGAACACTGAAGCTTTCTTT
TRBV7-9,TRBJ2-5,NA,17,NA,CASSLGIGQKSGETQYF,TGTGCCAGCAGCTTAGGGATAGGACAGAAGAGTGGAGAGACCCAGTACTTC
TRBV6-1,TRBJ2-5,TRBD1,15,NA,CASSEAVRGHETQYF,TGTGCCAGCAGTGAAGCGGTCAGGGGGCATGAGACCCAGTACTTC
TRBV5-4,TRBJ2-5,TRBD1,13,NA,CASSLGQGETQYF,TGTGCCAGCAGCTTGGGACAGGGAGAGACCCAGTACTTC
TRBV29-1,TRBJ2-1,NA,14,NA,CSAWAGDSYNEQFF,TGCAGCGCTTGGGCAGGGGACTCCTACAATGAGCAGTTCTTC
TRBV9,TRBJ2-7,TRBD2,18,NA,CASSVAGTSGRSGYEQYF,TGTGCCAGCAGCGTAGCCGGGACTAGCGGGAGGTCTGGCTACGAGCAGTACTTC
TRBV3-1/TRBV3-2,TRBJ2-7,NA,15,NA,CASSQDRDTSYEQYF,TGTGCCAGCAGCCAAGATCGGGACACCTCCTACGAGCAGTACTTC
TRBV6-5,TRBJ1-4,NA,15,NA,CASTREITTNEKLFF,TGTGCCAGCACCCGAGAAATTACAACTAATGAAAAACTGTTTTTT
TRBV13,TRBJ2-7,TRBD2,17,NA,CASSLVGLLAGESEQYF,TGTGCCAGCAGCTTAGTTGGCCTTCTAGCGGGAGAAAGCGAGCAGTACTTC
TRBV19,TRBJ1-1,NA,13,few,CASSQDKNTEAFF,TGTGCCAGCTCTCAGGACAAAAACACTGAAGCTTTCTTT
TRBV5-1,TRBJ2-1,TRBD1,15,NA,CASSLQGARSNEQFF,TGCGCCAGCAGCTTGCAGGGGGCGAGGTCCAATGAGCAGTTCTTC
TRBV11-2,TRBJ2-7,NA,14,NA,CASSLTGVAYEQYF,TGTGCCAGCAGCTTAACGGGAGTTGCCTACGAGCAGTACTTC
TRBV5-4,TRBJ2-7,NA,14,NA,CASSLAERNYEQYF,TGTGCCAGCAGCTTGGCAGAAAGAAATTACGAGCAGTACTTC
TRBV9,TRBJ2-5,NA,14,NA,CASSTPGVQETQYF,TGTGCCAGCAGCACCCCGGGAGTCCAAGAGACCCAGTACTTC
TRBV27,TRBJ2-7,NA,13,NA,CAIADRFSYEQYF,TGTGCCATCGCGGACAGATTCTCCTACGAGCAGTACTTC
TRBV19,TRBJ1-4,TRBD1,15,once,CASQKGGATNEKLFF,TGTGCCAGCCAGAAAGGGGGCGCAACTAATGAAAAACTGTTTTTT
TRBV28,TRBJ2-3,NA,16,NA,CASSFLWQTRTDTQYF,TGTGCCAGCAGTTTTCTCTGGCAGACTCGGACAGATACGCAGTATTTT
TRBV6-2/TRBV6-3,TRBJ2-2,NA,16,NA,CASSAVPTSLSGELFF,TGTGCCAGCAGTGCCGTTCCGACAAGCCTCTCCGGGGAGCTGTTTTTT
TRBV6-5,TRBJ1-1,TRBD1,15,NA,CASSYADRGVTEAFF,TGTGCCAGCAGTTACGCGGACAGGGGAGTGACTGAAGCTTTCTTT
TRBV2,TRBJ1-2,TRBD1,15,NA,CASSEAATGHYGYTF,TGTGCCAGCAGTGAGGCTGCGACAGGGCACTATGGCTACACCTTC
TRBV6-2/TRBV6-3,TRBJ2-1,NA,14,NA,CASSFLASYNEQFF,TGTGCCAGCAGTTTCCTAGCGTCCTACAATGAGCAGTTCTTC
TRBV7-2,TRBJ2-4,NA,16,NA,CASTPEGVSAKNIQYF,TGTGCCAGCACCCCCGAGGGGGTATCAGCCAAAAACATTCAGTACTTC
TRBV19,TRBJ1-2,TRBD1,14,NA,CASSRRQGSYGYTF,TGTGCCAGTAGTAGGCGACAGGGAAGCTATGGCTACACCTTC
TRBV2,TRBJ1-5,NA,16,NA,CASSEELGRSNQPQHF,TGTGCCAGCAGTGAAGAACTTGGCAGGAGCAATCAGCCCCAGCATTTT
TRBV6-6,TRBJ2-3,TRBD2,16,few,CASSLTSGRHTDTQYF,TGTGCCAGCAGCCTGACTAGCGGGAGGCACACAGATACGCAGTATTTT
TRBV9,TRBJ2-1,TRBD2,13,NA,CASSQAGVGEQFF,TGTGCCAGCAGCCAAGCGGGAGTGGGAGAGCAGTTCTTC
TRBV14,TRBJ2-7,TRBD1,15,NA,CASSQLMGQTYEQYF,TGTGCCAGCAGCCAACTAATGGGACAGACCTACGAGCAGTACTTC
TRBV21-1,TRBJ2-7,NA,20,NA,CASSTQKMTPGLAGEGEQYF,TGTGCCAGCAGCACCCAAAAGATGACGCCGGGACTAGCGGGAGAGGGCGAGCAGTACTTC
TRBV9,TRBJ1-2,TRBD1,14,NA,CASSVRQGREGYTF,TGTGCCAGCAGCGTAAGACAGGGAAGGGAAGGCTACACCTTC
TRBV29-1,TRBJ2-1,NA,14,NA,CSVEMGHKADEQFF,TGCAGCGTTGAAATGGGCCACAAAGCAGATGAGCAGTTCTTC
TRBV19,TRBJ1-2,TRBD1,15,NA,CASSDRGNQNYGYTF,TGTGCCAGTAGTGACAGGGGAAACCAGAACTATGGCTACACCTTC